This T cell receptor beta chain appears in the sequencing data of a study of cytomegalovirus exposure and HLA in healthy donors. Study-wide context: Early released data had tens of millions of unique TCRs, all coming from HLA-typed donors.

V dropped 0 bases and J dropped 4 bases, with 15 bases sitting between them. Per the germline V gene, CDR1 is LGHNA and CDR2 is YSLEER. This CDR3 region has 16 residues. Primers included in the PCR were 60 Vbeta and 13 Jbeta primers. In the original analysis: The authors later counted 65 million to 80 million unique TCR beta chains, 9.5 million to 13 million of them shared. Assay: immunoSEQ multiplex PCR; the TCRdb copy retains only in-frame clones and omits some. That table supplies the V and J calls and clone size; D and trimming were determined from the DNA. Its table records under 130,000 clones. Donors showed nominal health when sampled, although they likely had unrecorded immune exposures.

The TCR originated in a man aged 50 or older in good health and CMV-seronegative. Sequenced: PBMCs. The chain links TRBV4-3 to TRBJ1-1; D is unresolved. CDR3 protein: CASSQEVVRGSTEAFF. CDR3 bases: TGCGCCAGCAGCCAAGAGGTTGTGCGGGGAAGCACTGAAGCTTTCTTT.